The TCR beta chain under discussion was sequenced for a study of cytomegalovirus exposure and HLA in healthy donors. Findings of the study overall: Confirmation was obtained in vitro that three CMV-associated chains are specific for CMV antigens.

V gave up 8 bases and J gave up 4 bases; unmatched junction bases: 3. Germline CDR1 and CDR2: SNHLY and FYNNEI. This CDR3 comprises 13 residues. Sampled while nominally healthy, donors likely had unrecorded immune exposures. Primers: 60 Vbeta forward and 13 Jbeta reverse. In the source study's methods: In a later analysis, some 10 million of about 80 million unique beta chains occurred in at least two donors. TCRdb's copy holds only in-frame clones and misses some; the assay was immunoSEQ multiplex PCR. The D gene and trimming were derived from the DNA, and the V and J assignments and clone size from that table. The table lists under 200,000 clones, 55% to 65% of them singletons, with about 2.9% in the top ten. About this clone: The antigen remains unidentified.

The chain employs TRBV2 and TRBJ2-1; 9 bases are shared with TRBD2. Sample: PBMCs. The clonotype originates from a man aged 35-49 years in good health and CMV-seronegative. The CDR3 region has the DNA TGTGCCAGCGGAGCGGGAGGTTACAATGAGCAGTTCTTC. It translates to CASGAGGYNEQFF.